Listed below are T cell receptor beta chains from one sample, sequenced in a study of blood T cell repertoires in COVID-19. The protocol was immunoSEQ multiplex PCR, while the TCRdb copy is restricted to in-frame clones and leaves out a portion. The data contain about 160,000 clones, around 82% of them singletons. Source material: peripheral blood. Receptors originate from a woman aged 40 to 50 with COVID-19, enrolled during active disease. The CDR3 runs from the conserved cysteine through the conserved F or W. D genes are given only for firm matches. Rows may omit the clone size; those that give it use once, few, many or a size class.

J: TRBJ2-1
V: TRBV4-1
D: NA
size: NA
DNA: TGCGCCAGCAGCCAGGAGACCGGGACTTACTATTACAATGAGCAGTTCTTC
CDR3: CASSQETGTYYYNEQFF

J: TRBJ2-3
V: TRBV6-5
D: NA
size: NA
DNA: TGTGCCAGCACCCTAGGGGCAGGGAGCACAGATACGCAGTATTTT
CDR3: CASTLGAGSTDTQYF

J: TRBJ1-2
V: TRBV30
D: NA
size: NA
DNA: TGTGCCTGGAAAGGAAGGGGGTCTAACTATGGCTACACCTTC
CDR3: CAWKGRGSNYGYTF

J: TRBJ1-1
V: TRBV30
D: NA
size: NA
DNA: TGTGCCTGGAGTCGAGGGGGGGCGCCAAGGATGAACACTGAAGCTTTCTTT
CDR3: CAWSRGGAPRMNTEAFF

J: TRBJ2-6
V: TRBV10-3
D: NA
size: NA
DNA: TGTGCCATCGGGACACCTAGCTCTGGGGCCAACGTCCTGACTTTC
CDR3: CAIGTPSSGANVLTF

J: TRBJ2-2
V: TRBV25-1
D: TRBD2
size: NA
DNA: TGTGCCAGCAGTTTCCTAGCGGAAACCGGGGAGCTGTTTTTT
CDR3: CASSFLAETGELFF

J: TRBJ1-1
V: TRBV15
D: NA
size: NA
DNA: TGTGCCACCAGCAGAGACAGGGCTAGCACTGAAGCTTTCTTT
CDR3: CATSRDRASTEAFF

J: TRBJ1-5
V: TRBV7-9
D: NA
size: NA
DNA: TGTGCCAGCAGCCTGGAAGGGGTTGGCAATCAGCCCCAGCATTTT
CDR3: CASSLEGVGNQPQHF

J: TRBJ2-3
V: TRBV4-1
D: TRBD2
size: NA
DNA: TGCGCCAGCAGCCAAGACGTAGGGCTAGCGGGGTTCACAGATACGCAGTATTTT
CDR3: CASSQDVGLAGFTDTQYF

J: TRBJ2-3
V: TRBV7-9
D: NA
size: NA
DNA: TGTGCCAGCAGCTTCGGGGACTGGGACACGCAGTATTTT
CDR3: CASSFGDWDTQYF

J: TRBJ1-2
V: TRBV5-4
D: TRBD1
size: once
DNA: TGTGCCAGTGGACAGGGGGCTATCTATGGCTACACCTTC
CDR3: CASGQGAIYGYTF

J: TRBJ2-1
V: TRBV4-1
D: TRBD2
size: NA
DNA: TGCGCCAGCAGCCAAACTAGCGGGGGGGCCTTGGAGCAGTTCTTC
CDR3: CASSQTSGGALEQFF

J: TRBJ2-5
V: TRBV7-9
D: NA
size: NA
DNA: TGTGCCAGCGAAGACCAGCGAGGATGGGAGACCCAGTACTTC
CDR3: CASEDQRGWETQYF

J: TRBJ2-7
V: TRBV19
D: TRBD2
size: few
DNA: TGTGCCAGTAGTATCACTAGCGGCCCCTACGAGCAGTACTTC
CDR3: CASSITSGPYEQYF

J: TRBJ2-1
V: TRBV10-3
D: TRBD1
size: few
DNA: TGTGCCAGCAAGGGGGCACAGGGGATCAATGAGCAGTTCTTC
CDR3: CASKGAQGINEQFF

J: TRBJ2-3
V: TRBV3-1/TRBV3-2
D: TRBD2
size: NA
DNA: TGTGCCAGCAGCCCTGTGGGGGGGGTACGTGGCACAGATACGCAGTATTTT
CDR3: CASSPVGGVRGTDTQYF